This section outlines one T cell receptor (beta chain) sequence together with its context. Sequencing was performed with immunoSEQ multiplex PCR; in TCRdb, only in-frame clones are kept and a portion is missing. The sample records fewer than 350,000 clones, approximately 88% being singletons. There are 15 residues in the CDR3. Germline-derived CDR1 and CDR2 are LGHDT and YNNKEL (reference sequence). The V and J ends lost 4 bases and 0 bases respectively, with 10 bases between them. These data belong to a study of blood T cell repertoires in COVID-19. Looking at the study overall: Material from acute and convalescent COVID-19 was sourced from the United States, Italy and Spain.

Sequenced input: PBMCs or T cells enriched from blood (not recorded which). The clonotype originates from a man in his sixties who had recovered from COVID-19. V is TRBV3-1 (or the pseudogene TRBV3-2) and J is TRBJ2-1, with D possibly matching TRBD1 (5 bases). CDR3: CASSRRTISYNEQFF. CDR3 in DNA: TGTGCCAGCAGCCGCAGGACAATCTCCTACAATGAGCAGTTCTTC.